A selection of T cell receptor beta chains follows, all from one sample in a study of T cells after yellow fever vaccination. TCRdb recomputed calls from the 5' RACE reads with MiXCR, one row per CDR3 protein. The table includes about 350,000 distinct CDR3 sequences, around 13% detected once. Material: CD4+ T cells sorted from PBMCs, obtained 15 days after the yellow fever booster vaccination. These receptors were collected from a man between 18 and 35 years old who received the YFV17D yellow fever vaccine. Each CDR3 is given without its conserved first and last residue. Expanded clones get a size class; other rows say once, few or many, or leave the size out.

TRBJ2-1 TRBV6-6 few ASSYSASGGAYNEQF
TRBJ2-3 TRBV20-1 few SANPRTSGGAPDTQY
TRBJ1-5 TRBV19 . ASGGQGNQPQH
TRBJ1-5 TRBV18 . ASSLTGTGISNQPQH
TRBJ1-1 TRBV9 . ASSVNPGVGTEAF
TRBJ2-1 TRBV20-1 few SAQDGEQF
TRBJ2-3 TRBV5-1 . ASSRMGTSGGTRDTQY
TRBJ1-1 TRBV20-1 many SATRGRDIEAF
TRBJ1-2 TRBV5-1 . ASSLDGDYGYT
TRBJ2-3 TRBV3-1 few ASSWATAGDTQY
TRBJ2-3 TRBV18 few ASSTDYLSTDTQY
TRBJ2-5 TRBV4-2 . ASSRTQDPGETQY
TRBJ2-5 TRBV5-1 . ASSFYFRVGETQY
TRBJ1-5 TRBV20-1 . SAIGQGGQPQH
TRBJ1-1 TRBV6-1 few ASSWGSEAF
TRBJ1-2 TRBV12-3/TRBV12-4 few ASSSWGRGGYT
TRBJ1-2 TRBV5-6 . ASSSPWTGRYGYT
TRBJ2-5 TRBV6-1 few ASTGQPQETQY
TRBJ1-2 TRBV7-2 many ASSLLVGTPGGYT
TRBJ1-1 TRBV5-6 . ASRKGGFNTEAF
TRBJ2-1 TRBV7-2 few ASSRQTGMFEQF
TRBJ1-5 TRBV6-2/TRBV6-3 . ASTVRIGQGGNQPQH
TRBJ1-6 TRBV4-2 many ASSQVGQGLYSPLH
TRBJ1-5 TRBV7-2 few ASSSQGTGTHQPQH
TRBJ1-1 TRBV6-2/TRBV6-3 few ASMDTRNTEAF
TRBJ1-2 TRBV6-2/TRBV6-3 . ASSYSLLRMRGYT
TRBJ1-1 TRBV30 . ALRRNTEAF
TRBJ2-3 TRBV6-5 few ATIGGGTDTQY
TRBJ1-6 TRBV12-3/TRBV12-4 . ASRGPGTGSHSPLH
TRBJ1-1 TRBV4-3 few ASSQEVFVWGQETEAF
TRBJ2-2 TRBV7-6 many ASSFFLTGKLQRNTGELF
TRBJ1-2 TRBV4-3 many ASSAGQSYGYT
TRBJ2-3 TRBV5-1 . ASSLPPSSTDTQY
TRBJ1-1 TRBV11-2 many ASSVQVNTEAF
TRBJ2-5 TRBV12-3/TRBV12-4 many ASSPPDRHQETQY
TRBJ1-5 TRBV20-1 . SATDRGANQPQH
TRBJ1-2 TRBV9 . ASSRGQGEKWGYT
TRBJ2-3 TRBV12-3/TRBV12-4 few ASSRSGWGTDTQY
TRBJ1-1 TRBV18 . ASSPASNTEAF
TRBJ2-7 TRBV12-3/TRBV12-4 . ATNRGSYEQY
TRBJ2-3 TRBV20-1 . SAPLAGGMTQY
TRBJ2-6 TRBV5-1 . ASSLERQSYGANVLT
TRBJ2-3 TRBV30 few AWSSWGQGTDTQY
TRBJ2-1 TRBV28 . AVRGGGQSYNEQF
TRBJ2-1 TRBV5-1 many ASSLYSGGGKADEQF
TRBJ1-5 TRBV20-1 few SARRVNQPQH
TRBJ2-2 TRBV9 . ASRDSGGTGGRTGELF
TRBJ2-5 TRBV7-2 . ASSLGTGGYETQY
TRBJ1-1 TRBV5-1 . ASSIQRNTEAF
TRBJ1-2 TRBV5-1 . ASSFLEDYGGYT
TRBJ1-1 TRBV5-6 few ASSPSTGGHTEAF
TRBJ1-2 TRBV7-2 few ASSLVAGGGYGYT